These 24 T cell receptor beta chains were sequenced from one sample in a study of cytomegalovirus exposure and HLA in healthy donors. Clones were sequenced by immunoSEQ multiplex PCR, and TCRdb holds only the in-frame ones, with some missing. The sample holds 130,000 or so clones, roughly 89% seen once. Sequencing used PBMCs. These receptors were obtained from a woman under 30 in good health and CMV-seropositive.

The chain uses TRBV5-6 and TRBJ2-2; 8 positions agree with TRBD1. The CDR3 is made up of 15 amino acids. Trimming cost V 3 bases and J 1 base; bases outside gene matches: 2. Germline CDR1 is SGHDT and CDR2 is YYEEEE. Here the CDR3 reads CASSSGTGNTGELFF. Here the CDR3 DNA reads TGTGCCAGCAGCTCCGGGACAGGGAACACCGGGGAGCTGTTTTTT.

The chain uses TRBV11-2 and TRBJ2-7; no definite D call. CDR1 and CDR2 (germline): SGHAT, FQNNGV. V lost 4 bases, J lost 3 bases, and 13 bases lay in between. The CDR3 runs to 14 residues. For the CDR3, the DNA is TGTGCCAGCAGCTCTTCCTCAACGCGCTACGAGCAGTACTTC. It encodes CASSSSSTRYEQYF.

The CDR3 region has the DNA TGTGCCAGTAATGACAGGGTCCGTAGCAATCAGCCCCAGCATTTT. This codes for CASNDRVRSNQPQHF. The chain recombines TRBV19 with TRBJ1-5; 7 bases align to TRBD1. This CDR3 contains 15 residues. V was pared by 7 bases and J by 0 bases, with 6 bases of the junction left unmatched. Germline V gives CDR1 LNHDA, CDR2 SQIVND (reference sequence).

The V call is TRBV2, the J call TRBJ2-2, with TRBD1 as a possible D gene (5 bases). The germline gives CDR1 SNHLY, CDR2 FYNNEI. There are 15 residues in the CDR3. V was shortened by 2 bases and J by 6 bases, with 13 bases between the two germline ends. CDR3 in amino acids: CASSESPGFAGELFF. Here the CDR3 DNA reads TGTGCCAGCAGTGAATCCCCAGGGTTTGCCGGGGAGCTGTTTTTT.

The rearrangement links TRBV10-3 to TRBJ1-4; the match to TRBD1 covers 7 bases. From germline, CDR1 is ENHRY and CDR2 SYGVKD. CDR3 length: 14 amino acids. With 5 bases clipped from V and 3 bases from J, the junction kept 3 bases outside the gene matches. The CDR3 protein is CAISRQGPNEKLFF. The CDR3 DNA reads as TGTGCCATCAGTCGACAGGGCCCTAATGAAAAACTGTTTTTT.

This chain joins TRBV5-1 and TRBJ2-3, with TRBD2 matching 13 bases. The germline V gene has CDR1 SGHRS and CDR2 YFSETQ. The trim removed 4 bases at V and 0 bases at J, leaving 8 bases unmatched. The CDR3 runs 18 residues. The CDR3 DNA reads TGCGCCAGCAGCGGGGGACTAGCGGGGCCTACTAGCACAGATACGCAGTATTTT. This codes for CASSGGLAGPTSTDTQYF.

The V and J genes are TRBV7-9 and TRBJ1-5; 8 nucleotides match TRBD1. The CDR3 is 15 residues long. V shed 1 base and J 5 bases; nucleotides not matched to a gene: 4. The germline gives CDR1 SEHNR, CDR2 FQNEAQ (reference sequence). The CDR3 is CASSLGDRTDQPQHF. The CDR3 DNA sequence: TGTGCCAGCAGCTTAGGGGACAGGACAGATCAGCCCCAGCATTTT.

The gene calls are TRBV7-6 and TRBJ2-6, with D perhaps TRBD1 (6 bases). The V and J ends lost 5 bases and 4 bases respectively, with 12 bases between them. The CDR3 contains 15 residues. Germline CDR1 and CDR2: SGHVS and FNYEAQ. CDR3 sequence (DNA): TGTGCCAGCAGCAAAACAGGGCCCGGGGCCAACGTCCTGACTTTC. This gives the protein CASSKTGPGANVLTF.

The chain employs TRBV2 and TRBJ2-7; 8 nucleotides line up with TRBD1. The trim removed 6 bases at V and 1 base at J, leaving 5 bases unmatched. Germline V gives CDR1 SNHLY, CDR2 FYNNEI. The CDR3 has 14 residues. The CDR3 protein is CASRTDRVSYEQYF. CDR3 bases: TGTGCCAGCAGGACGGACAGGGTTTCCTACGAGCAGTACTTC.

This clone was recorded a few times. The V and J genes are TRBV30 and TRBJ1-6; 7 positions match TRBD1. The CDR3 is made up of 12 amino acids. V gave up 4 bases and J gave up 9 bases; unmatched junction bases: 3. Germline V gene lookup returns CDR1 GTSNPN and CDR2 SVGIG (reference sequence). This CDR3 is CAWTGTASPLHF. The CDR3 DNA reads TGTGCCTGGACCGGGACAGCTTCACCCCTCCACTTT.

This chain uses TRBV19 with TRBJ2-2; TRBD1 is a possible D gene (6 bases). The CDR3 runs to 11 residues. The germline V gene has CDR1 LNHDA and CDR2 SQIVND (reference sequence). V was shortened by 6 bases and J by 12 bases, with 11 bases between the two germline ends. The CDR3 here is CASSRTGKLFF. The CDR3 DNA is TGTGCCAGTAGCCGTACAGGGAAGCTGTTTTTT.

This clone was counted once. This chain connects TRBV4-2 to TRBJ1-6; D is possibly TRBD1 (5 bases). Trimming took 4 bases from V and 5 from J, leaving 12 bases between them. The CDR3 loop spans 15 amino acids. The V gene's germline CDR1 is LGHNA and CDR2 YNFKEQ. CDR3 region: CASSRTGGDNSPLHF. Written as DNA, the CDR3 is TGTGCCAGCAGCCGAACGGGGGGAGATAATTCACCCCTCCACTTT.

A few counts support this clone. The chain joins TRBV6-6 to TRBJ1-6, with a possible D match to TRBD1 (6 bases). The V end lost 5 bases, the J end lost 10 bases, and 18 bases lay between the germline ends. There are 15 residues in the CDR3. Germline assignment: CDR1 MNHNY and CDR2 SVGAGI (reference sequence). The CDR3 bases are TGTGCCAGCAGTCCCGACAGGCCAAACTTATCACCCCTCCACTTT. This translates into CASSPDRPNLSPLHF.

The CDR3 DNA reads as TGCGCCAGCAGTAGACAAGCCAAAAACATTCAGTACTTC. Translated, it gives CASSRQAKNIQYF. V gene TRBV10-2 combines with J gene TRBJ2-4; D uncertain. Trimming removed 5 bases from V and 0 bases from J, with 5 bases in between. From germline, CDR1 is WSHSY and CDR2 SAAADI. The CDR3 runs to 13 residues.

The chain combines TRBV28 with TRBJ2-1; D possibly corresponds to TRBD2 (7 bases). The V end lost 6 bases, the J end lost 9 bases, and 21 bases lay between the germline ends. CDR3 size: 15 residues. The V gene's germline CDR1 is MDHEN and CDR2 SYDVKM. The CDR3 reads CASSRPGGAHAEQFF. The CDR3 coding sequence is TGTGCCAGCAGCCGTCCGGGGGGCGCCCACGCTGAGCAGTTCTTC.

This chain joins TRBV7-9 and TRBJ2-5; 10 positions match TRBD1. From germline, CDR1 is SEHNR and CDR2 FQNEAQ (reference sequence). The CDR3 runs to 17 residues. The ends lost 4 bases at V and 5 bases at J; junction bases unmatched: 13. The CDR3 DNA follows: TGTGCCAGCAGCTCCAACCGACAGGGGGCGGTCCGGGAGACCCAGTACTTC. Protein sequence: CASSSNRQGAVRETQYF.

This chain connects TRBV19 to TRBJ1-2, with TRBD1 matching over 9 bases. Per the germline V gene, CDR1 is LNHDA and CDR2 is SQIVND (reference sequence). The ends lost 7 bases at V and 6 bases at J; junction bases unmatched: 6. The CDR3 length is 13 residues. The CDR3 protein is CASNNRGQDGYTF. The CDR3 nucleotides are TGTGCCAGTAATAACAGGGGGCAGGATGGCTACACCTTC.

This clone was observed a few times. One end of the junction is discordant with germline, which a read error may explain. The rearrangement joins TRBV4-2 to TRBJ2-7; 8 nucleotides match TRBD1. The CDR3 extends over 14 amino acids. Germline values: CDR1 LGHNA, CDR2 YNFKEQ. The CDR3 reads CASSHGTGSDEQYF. CDR3 nucleotides: TGTGCCAGCAGCCATGGGACAGGCTCCGACGAGCAGTACTTC.

The chain links TRBV7-6 to TRBJ2-7; TRBD1 agrees at 7 bases. The CDR3 contains 16 residues. With V trimmed by 4 bases and J by 2 bases, 11 bases remained unmatched. Germline-derived CDR1 and CDR2 are SGHVS and FNYEAQ. For the CDR3, the DNA is TGTGCCAGCAGCTCCAAAGACAGGGAGAGCCCCTACGAGCAGTACTTC. It encodes CASSSKDRESPYEQYF.

The rearrangement links TRBV19 to TRBJ2-1; D unclear. The length of the CDR3 is 13 residues. Germline CDR1 LNHDA, CDR2 SQIVND (reference sequence). The V end was cut by 4 bases, the J end by 7 bases, with 11 bases between. CDR3 in DNA: TGTGCCAGTAGTAGTGTCGTCCCGAATGAGCAGTTCTTC. It yields the protein CASSSVVPNEQFF.

V gene TRBV9 combines with J gene TRBJ1-2; 7 bases line up with TRBD1. CDR3 length equals 15 residues. Trimming cost V 2 bases and J 1 base; bases outside gene matches: 5. The germline gives CDR1 SGDLS, CDR2 YYNGEE. The CDR3 region is CASSVGQLFNYGYTF. The CDR3 nucleotides read TGTGCCAGCAGCGTGGGACAGCTCTTTAACTATGGCTACACCTTC.

This sequence joins TRBV25-1 and TRBJ1-3, with D possibly matching TRBD1 (6 bases). With 6 bases removed from V and 0 bases from J, the gap between germline ends came to 18 bases. This CDR3 has 17 residues. In germline, CDR1 is MGHDK, CDR2 SYGVNS. CDR3 sequence: CASSPDSFGYSGNTIYF. The CDR3 DNA reads as TGTGCCAGCAGCCCGGACAGTTTCGGATACTCTGGAAACACCATATATTTT.

This chain joins TRBV28 and TRBJ1-5; TRBD1 matches 10 bases. Trimming cost V 1 base and J 3 bases; bases outside gene matches: 3. Germline V gene lookup returns CDR1 MDHEN and CDR2 SYDVKM. The CDR3 covers 16 residues. The CDR3 protein is CASSLSDRGLNQPQHF. As DNA, the CDR3 is TGTGCCAGCAGTTTATCCGACAGGGGGCTCAATCAGCCCCAGCATTTT.

This clone appeared a few times. The chain couples TRBV28 to TRBJ2-1; D gene ambiguous. V was clipped by 2 bases and J by 10 bases, with 9 bases between them. The CDR3 extends over 12 amino acids. Per germline, CDR1 MDHEN and CDR2 SYDVKM. The CDR3 DNA sequence: TGTGCCAGCAGTTTACTGGGCCTGGAGCAGTTCTTC. It translates to CASSLLGLEQFF.